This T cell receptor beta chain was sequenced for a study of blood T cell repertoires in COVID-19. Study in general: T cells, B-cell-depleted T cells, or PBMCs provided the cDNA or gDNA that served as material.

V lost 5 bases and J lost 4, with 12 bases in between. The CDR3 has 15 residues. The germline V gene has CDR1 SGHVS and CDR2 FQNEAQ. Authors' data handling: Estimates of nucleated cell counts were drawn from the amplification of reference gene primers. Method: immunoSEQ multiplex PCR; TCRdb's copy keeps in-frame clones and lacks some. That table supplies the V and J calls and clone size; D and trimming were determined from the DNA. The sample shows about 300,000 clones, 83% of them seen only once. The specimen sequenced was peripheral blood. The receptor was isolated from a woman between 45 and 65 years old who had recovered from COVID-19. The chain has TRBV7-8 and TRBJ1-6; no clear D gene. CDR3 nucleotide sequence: TGTGCCAGCAGCGTCGGGTGGAGTTATAATTCACCCCTCCACTTT. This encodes CASSVGWSYNSPLHF.